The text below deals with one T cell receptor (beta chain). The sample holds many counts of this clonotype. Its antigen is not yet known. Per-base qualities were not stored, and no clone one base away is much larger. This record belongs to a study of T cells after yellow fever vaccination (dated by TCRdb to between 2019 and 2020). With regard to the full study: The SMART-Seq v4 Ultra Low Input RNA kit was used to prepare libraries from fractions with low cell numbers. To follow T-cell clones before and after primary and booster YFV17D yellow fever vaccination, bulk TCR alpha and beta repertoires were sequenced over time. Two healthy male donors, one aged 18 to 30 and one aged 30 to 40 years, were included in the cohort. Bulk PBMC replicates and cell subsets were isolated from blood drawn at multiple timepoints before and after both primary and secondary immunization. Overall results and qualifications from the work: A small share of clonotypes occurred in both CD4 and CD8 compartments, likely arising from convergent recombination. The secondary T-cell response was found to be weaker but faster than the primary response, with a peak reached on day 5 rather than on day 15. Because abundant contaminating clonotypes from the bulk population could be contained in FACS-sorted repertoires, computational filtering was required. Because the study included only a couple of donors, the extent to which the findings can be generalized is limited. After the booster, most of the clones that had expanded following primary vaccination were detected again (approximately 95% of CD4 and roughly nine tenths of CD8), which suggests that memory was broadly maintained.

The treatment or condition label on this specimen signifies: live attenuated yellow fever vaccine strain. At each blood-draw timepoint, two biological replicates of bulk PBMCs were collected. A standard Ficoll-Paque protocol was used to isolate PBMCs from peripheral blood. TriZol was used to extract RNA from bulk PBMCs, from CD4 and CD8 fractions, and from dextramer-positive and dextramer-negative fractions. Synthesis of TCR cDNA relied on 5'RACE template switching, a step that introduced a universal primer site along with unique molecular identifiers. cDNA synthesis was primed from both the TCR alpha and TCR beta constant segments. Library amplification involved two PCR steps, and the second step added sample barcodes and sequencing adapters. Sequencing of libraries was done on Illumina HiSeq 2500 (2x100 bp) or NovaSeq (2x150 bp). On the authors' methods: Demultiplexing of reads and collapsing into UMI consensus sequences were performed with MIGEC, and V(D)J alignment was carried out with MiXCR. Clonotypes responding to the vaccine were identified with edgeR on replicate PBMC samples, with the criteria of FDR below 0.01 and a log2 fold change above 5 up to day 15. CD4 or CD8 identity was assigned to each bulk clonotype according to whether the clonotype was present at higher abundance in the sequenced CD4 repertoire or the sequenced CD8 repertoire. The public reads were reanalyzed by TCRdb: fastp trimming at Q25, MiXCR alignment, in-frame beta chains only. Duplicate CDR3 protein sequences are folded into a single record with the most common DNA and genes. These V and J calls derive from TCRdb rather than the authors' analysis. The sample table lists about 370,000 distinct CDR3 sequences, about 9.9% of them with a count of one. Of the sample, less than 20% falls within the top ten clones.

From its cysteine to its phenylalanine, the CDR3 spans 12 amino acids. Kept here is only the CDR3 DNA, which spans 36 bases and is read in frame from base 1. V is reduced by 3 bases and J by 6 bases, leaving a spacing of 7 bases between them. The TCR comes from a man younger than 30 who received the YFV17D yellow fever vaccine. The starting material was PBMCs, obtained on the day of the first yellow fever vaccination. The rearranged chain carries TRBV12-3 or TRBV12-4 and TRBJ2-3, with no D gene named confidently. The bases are TGTGCCAGCAGTTTGTACGGGGATACGCAGTATTTT. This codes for CASSLYGDTQYF.